The source of this T cell receptor beta chain is a study of T cells after yellow fever vaccination. Study results and limitations: Clonotypes appearing in both CD4 and CD8 compartments existed, and their share was small. Once the booster was given, most primary-vaccination clones reappeared, at just over 95% for CD4 and 85% to 90% for CD8.

The authors made TCR cDNA by 5'RACE template switching, adding a universal primer site and UMIs. A single record per CDR3 protein comes from TCRdb applying MiXCR to the 5' RACE reads. Among approximately 350,000 distinct CDR3 sequences listed, 11% were seen once. As concerns this clonotype: Its antigen is as yet unknown.

The CDR3 runs to 13 residues. Per germline, CDR1 MNHEY and CDR2 SMNVEV (reference sequence). V shed 8 bases and J 8 bases; nucleotides not matched to a gene: 7. V usage is TRBV27 and J usage is TRBJ1-4, with 8 nucleotides matching TRBD1. The sample in question was PBMCs, obtained on the day of the first yellow fever vaccination. This TCR derives from a man between 18 and 35 years old who received the YFV17D yellow fever vaccine. This CDR3 reads CASGGRGHEKLFF. Here the CDR3 DNA reads TGTGCCAGCGGTGGCAGGGGGCACGAAAAACTGTTTTTT. Filled out from reference TRBV27 and TRBJ1-4, the complete variable domain reads EAQVTQNPRYLITVTGKKLTVTCSQNMNHEYMSWYRQDPGLGLRQIYYSMNVEVTDKGDVPEGYKVSRKEKRNFPLILESPSPNQTSLYFCASGGRGHEKLFFGSGTQLSVL.